This T cell receptor (beta chain) was obtained from a study of T-cell reconstitution after alpha-beta-depleted transplantation in children. The TCRbeta library was prepared with unique molecular identifiers. TCRdb used MiXCR to reprocess the PCR reads, holding one entry per CDR3 protein. Of 300,000 to 400,000 distinct CDR3 sequences in the sample, 13% were seen once. This clonotype was picked up a small number of times. Germline lookup yields CDR1 SEHNR and CDR2 FQNEAQ (reference sequence). The ends lost 4 bases at V and 7 bases at J; junction bases unmatched: 0. The CDR3 has 12 residues. Sequencing used PBMCs, obtained from the stem cell graft. V is TRBV7-9 and J is TRBJ2-1; 8 bases match TRBD1. This TCR derives from a human donor who donated a stem cell graft to a child with Fanconi anemia. Here the CDR3 DNA reads TGTGCCAGCAGCTGGACAGGGAATGAGCAGTTCTTC. Translating gives CASSWTGNEQFF. Combining the CDR3 with reference TRBV7-9 and TRBJ2-1 gives the whole variable domain DTGVSQNPRHKITKRGQNVTFRCDPISEHNRLYWYRQTLGQGPEFLTYFQNEAQLEKSRLLSDRFSAERPKGSFSTLEIQRTEQGDSAMYLCASSWTGNEQFFGPGTRLTVL.